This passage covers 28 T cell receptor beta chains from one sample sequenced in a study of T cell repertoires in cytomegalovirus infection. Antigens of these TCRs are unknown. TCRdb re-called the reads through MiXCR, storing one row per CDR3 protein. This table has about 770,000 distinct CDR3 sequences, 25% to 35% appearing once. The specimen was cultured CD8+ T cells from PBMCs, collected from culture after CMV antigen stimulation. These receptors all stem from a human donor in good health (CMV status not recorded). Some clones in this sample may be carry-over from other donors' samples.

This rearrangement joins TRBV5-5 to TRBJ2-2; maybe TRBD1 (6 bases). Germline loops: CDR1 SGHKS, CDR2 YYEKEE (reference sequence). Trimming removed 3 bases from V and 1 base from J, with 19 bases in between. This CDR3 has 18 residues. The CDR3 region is CASSSTGNMGWNTGELFF. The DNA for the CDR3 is TGTGCCAGCAGCTCAACAGGGAATATGGGTTGGAACACCGGGGAGCTGTTTTTT. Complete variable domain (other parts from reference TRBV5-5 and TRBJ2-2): DAGVTQSPTHLIKTRGQQVTLRCSPISGHKSVSWYQQVLGQGPQFIFQYYEKEERGRGNFPDRFSARQFPNYSSELNVNALLLGDSALYLCASSSTGNMGWNTGELFFGEGSRLTVL.

CDR3 in DNA: TGTGCCAGCAGTGTGAGCGGGACGTATAACACTGAAGCTTTCTTT. It codes for CASSVSGTYNTEAFF. The chain carries TRBV27 and TRBJ1-1, with a possible D match to TRBD1 (5 bases). The CDR3 runs 15 residues. In germline, CDR1 is MNHEY, CDR2 SMNVEV (reference sequence). With 5 bases removed from V and 2 bases from J, the gap between germline ends came to 15 bases.

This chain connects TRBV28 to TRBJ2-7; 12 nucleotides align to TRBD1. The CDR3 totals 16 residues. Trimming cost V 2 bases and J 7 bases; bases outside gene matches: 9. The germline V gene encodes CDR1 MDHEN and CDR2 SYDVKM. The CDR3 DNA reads TGTGCCAGCAGTTTAGGCCCGGGACAGGGGGCTGAGGAGCAGTACGTC. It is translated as CASSLGPGQGAEEQYV.

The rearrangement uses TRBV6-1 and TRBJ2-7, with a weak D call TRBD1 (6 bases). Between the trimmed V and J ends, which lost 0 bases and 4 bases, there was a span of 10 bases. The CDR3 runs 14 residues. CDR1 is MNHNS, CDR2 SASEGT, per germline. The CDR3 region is CASSEALGGYEQYF. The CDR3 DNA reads TGTGCCAGCAGTGAAGCATTAGGGGGATACGAGCAGTACTTC.

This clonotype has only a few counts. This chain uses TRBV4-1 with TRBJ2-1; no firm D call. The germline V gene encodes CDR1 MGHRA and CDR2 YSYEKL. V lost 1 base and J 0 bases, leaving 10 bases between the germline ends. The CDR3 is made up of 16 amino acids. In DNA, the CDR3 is TGCGCCAGCAGCCAAGTTTCAGGACGCTCCTACAATGAGCAGTTCTTC. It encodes CASSQVSGRSYNEQFF.

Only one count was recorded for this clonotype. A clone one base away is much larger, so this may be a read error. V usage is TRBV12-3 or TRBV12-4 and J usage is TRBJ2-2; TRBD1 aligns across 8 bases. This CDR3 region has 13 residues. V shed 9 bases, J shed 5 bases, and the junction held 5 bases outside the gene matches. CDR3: CARSRQGTGELFF. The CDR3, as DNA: TGTGCCAGGAGTCGACAGGGGACCGGGGAGCTGTTTTTT.

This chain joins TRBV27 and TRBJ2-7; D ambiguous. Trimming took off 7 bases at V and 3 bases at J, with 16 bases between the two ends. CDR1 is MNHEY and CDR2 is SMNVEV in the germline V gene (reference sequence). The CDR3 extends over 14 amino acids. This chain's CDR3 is CASTPISESYEQYF. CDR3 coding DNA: TGTGCCAGCACCCCGATCAGCGAGAGCTACGAGCAGTACTTC.

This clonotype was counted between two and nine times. DNA of the CDR3: TGTGCCAGCAGCCAGATAGGACAGGGTAACAATGAGCAGTTCTTC. Residues: CASSQIGQGNNEQFF. This sequence joins TRBV14 and TRBJ2-1; 8 nucleotides align to TRBD1. J was trimmed by 5 bases and V by 3 bases; bases with no gene match: 6. The CDR3 length is 15 residues. The germline V gene encodes CDR1 SGHDN and CDR2 FVKESK. The whole variable domain, filled in from reference TRBV14 and TRBJ2-1, reads EAGVTQFPSHSVIEKGQTVTLRCDPISGHDNLYWYRRVMGKEIKFLLHFVKESKQDESGMPNNRFLAERTGGTYSTLKVQPAELEDSGVYFCASSQIGQGNNEQFFGPGTRLTVL.

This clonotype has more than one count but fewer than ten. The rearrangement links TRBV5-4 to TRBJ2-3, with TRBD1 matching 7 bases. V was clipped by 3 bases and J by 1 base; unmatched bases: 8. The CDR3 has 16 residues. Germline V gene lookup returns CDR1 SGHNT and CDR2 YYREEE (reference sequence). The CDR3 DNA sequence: TGTGCCAGCAGCTCGTTAGGGGGCTTGGGCACAGATACGCAGTATTTT. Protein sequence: CASSSLGGLGTDTQYF.

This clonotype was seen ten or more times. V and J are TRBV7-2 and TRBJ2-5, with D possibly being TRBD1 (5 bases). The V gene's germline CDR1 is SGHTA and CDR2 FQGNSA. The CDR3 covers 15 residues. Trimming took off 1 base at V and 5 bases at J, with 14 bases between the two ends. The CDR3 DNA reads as TGTGCCAGCAGCTTAGAACAGGACCCAGGGGAGACCCAGTACTTC. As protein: CASSLEQDPGETQYF.

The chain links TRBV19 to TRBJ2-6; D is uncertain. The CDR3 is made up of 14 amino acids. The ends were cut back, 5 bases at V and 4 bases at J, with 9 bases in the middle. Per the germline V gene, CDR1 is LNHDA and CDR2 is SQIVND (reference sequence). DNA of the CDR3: TGTGCCAGTAGTCCTAACTGGGGGGCCAACGTCCTGACTTTC. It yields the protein CASSPNWGANVLTF.

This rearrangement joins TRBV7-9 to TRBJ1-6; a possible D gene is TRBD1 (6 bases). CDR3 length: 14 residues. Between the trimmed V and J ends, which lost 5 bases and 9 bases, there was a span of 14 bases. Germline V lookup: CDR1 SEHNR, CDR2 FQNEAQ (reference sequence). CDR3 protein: CASSLTQGISPLHF. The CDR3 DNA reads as TGTGCCAGCAGCCTTACCCAGGGGATTTCACCCCTCCACTTT.

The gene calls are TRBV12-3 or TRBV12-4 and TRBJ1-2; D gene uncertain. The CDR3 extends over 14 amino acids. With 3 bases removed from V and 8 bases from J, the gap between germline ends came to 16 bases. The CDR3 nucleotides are TGTGCCAGCAGTTTCGATGTGCACCAGGACGGCTACACCTTC. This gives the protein CASSFDVHQDGYTF.

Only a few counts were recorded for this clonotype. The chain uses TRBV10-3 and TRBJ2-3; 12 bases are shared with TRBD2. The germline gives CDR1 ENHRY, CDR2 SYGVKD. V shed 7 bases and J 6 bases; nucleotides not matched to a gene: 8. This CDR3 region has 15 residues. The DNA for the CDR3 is TGTGCCATCACTGACCCTAGCGGGGGGGCTGATACGCAGTATTTT. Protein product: CAITDPSGGADTQYF.

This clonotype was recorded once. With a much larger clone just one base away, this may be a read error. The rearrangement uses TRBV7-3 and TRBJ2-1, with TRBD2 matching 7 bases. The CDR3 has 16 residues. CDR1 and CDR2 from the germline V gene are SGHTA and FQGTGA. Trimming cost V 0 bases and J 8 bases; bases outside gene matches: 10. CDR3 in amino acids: CASSLTFGGSDDEQFF. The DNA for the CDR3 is TGTGCCAGCAGCTTAACGTTCGGGGGGTCGGACGATGAGCAGTTCTTC.

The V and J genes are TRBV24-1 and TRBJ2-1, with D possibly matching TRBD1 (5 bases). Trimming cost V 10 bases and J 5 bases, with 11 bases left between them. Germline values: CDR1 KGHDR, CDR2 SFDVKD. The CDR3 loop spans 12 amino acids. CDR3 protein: CATIGQNNEQFF. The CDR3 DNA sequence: TGTGCCACAATAGGACAAAACAATGAGCAGTTCTTC.

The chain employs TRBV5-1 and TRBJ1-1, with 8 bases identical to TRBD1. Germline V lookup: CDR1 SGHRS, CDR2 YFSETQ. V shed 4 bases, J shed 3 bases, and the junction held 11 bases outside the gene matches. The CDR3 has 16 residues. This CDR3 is CASSPWDRLEDTEAFF. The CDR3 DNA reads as TGCGCCAGCAGCCCGTGGGACAGGCTAGAAGACACTGAAGCTTTCTTT.

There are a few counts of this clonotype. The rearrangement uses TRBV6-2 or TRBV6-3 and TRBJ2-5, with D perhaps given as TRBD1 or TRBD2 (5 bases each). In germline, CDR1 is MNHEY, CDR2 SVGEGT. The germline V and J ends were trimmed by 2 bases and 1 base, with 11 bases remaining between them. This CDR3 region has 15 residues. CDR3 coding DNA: TGTGCCAGCAGTTACGTGGGGGTCATCCAAGAGACCCAGTACTTC. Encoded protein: CASSYVGVIQETQYF.

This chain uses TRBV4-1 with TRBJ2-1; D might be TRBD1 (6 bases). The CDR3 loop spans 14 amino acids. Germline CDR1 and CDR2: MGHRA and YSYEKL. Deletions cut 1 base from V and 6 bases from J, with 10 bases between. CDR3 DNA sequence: TGCGCCAGCAGCCAAGCGGGACAAACCAATGAGCAGTTCTTC. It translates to CASSQAGQTNEQFF.

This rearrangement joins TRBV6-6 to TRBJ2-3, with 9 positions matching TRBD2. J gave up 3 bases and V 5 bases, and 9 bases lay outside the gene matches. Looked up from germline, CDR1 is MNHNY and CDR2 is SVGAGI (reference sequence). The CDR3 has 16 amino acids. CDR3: CASSGSRRGGTDTQYF. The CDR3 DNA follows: TGTGCCAGCAGTGGTTCCAGGCGGGGGGGGACAGATACGCAGTATTTT.

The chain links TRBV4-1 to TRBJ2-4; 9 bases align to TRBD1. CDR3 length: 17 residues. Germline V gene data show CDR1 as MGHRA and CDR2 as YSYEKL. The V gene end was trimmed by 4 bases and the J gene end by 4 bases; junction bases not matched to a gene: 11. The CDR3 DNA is TGCGCCAGCAGCCTCACCCGGGACAGGGAGAGAAAAAACATTCAGTACTTC. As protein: CASSLTRDRERKNIQYF.

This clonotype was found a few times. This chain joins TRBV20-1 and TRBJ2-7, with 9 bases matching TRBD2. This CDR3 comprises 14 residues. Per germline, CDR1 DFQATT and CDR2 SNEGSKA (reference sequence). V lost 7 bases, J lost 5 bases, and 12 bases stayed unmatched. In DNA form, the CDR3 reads TGCAGTGGGGTTGGCGGGGGGGCGACAAACGAGCAGTACTTC. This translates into CSGVGGGATNEQYF.

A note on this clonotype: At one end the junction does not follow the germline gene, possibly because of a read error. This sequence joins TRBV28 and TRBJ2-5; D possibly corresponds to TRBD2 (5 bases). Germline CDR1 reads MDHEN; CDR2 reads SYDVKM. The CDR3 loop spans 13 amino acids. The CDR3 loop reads CASRRLIKETQYF. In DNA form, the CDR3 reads TGTGCCAGCCGGAGGCTGATTAAAGAAACCCAGTACTTC.

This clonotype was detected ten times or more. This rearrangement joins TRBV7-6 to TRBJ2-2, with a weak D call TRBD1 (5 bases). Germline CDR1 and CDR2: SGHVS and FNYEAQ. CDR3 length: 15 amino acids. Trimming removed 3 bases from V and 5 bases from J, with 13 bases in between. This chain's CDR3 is CASSFTGSWTGELFF. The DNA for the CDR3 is TGTGCCAGCAGCTTTACAGGCTCGTGGACCGGGGAGCTGTTTTTT.

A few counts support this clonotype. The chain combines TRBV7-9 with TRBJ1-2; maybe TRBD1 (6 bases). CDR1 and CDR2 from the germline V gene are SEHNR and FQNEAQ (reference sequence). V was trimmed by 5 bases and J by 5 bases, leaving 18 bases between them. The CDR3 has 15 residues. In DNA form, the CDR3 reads TGTGCCAGCAGCCTGAAGGAAGCAGGGGAGTATGGCTACACCTTC. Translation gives CASSLKEAGEYGYTF.

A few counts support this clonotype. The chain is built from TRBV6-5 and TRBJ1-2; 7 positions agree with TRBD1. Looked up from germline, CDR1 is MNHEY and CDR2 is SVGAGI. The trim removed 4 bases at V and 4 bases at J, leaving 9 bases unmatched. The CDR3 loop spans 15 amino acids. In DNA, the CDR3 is TGTGCCAGCAGTTTCCAGACAGGGTCTGGCTATGGCTACACCTTC. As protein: CASSFQTGSGYGYTF.

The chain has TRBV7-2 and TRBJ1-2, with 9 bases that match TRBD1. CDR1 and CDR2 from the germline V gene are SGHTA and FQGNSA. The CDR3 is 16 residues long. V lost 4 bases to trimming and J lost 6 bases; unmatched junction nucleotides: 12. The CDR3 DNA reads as TGTGCCAGCAGCTATTCTACAGGGGGCTGGCCCGATGGCTACACCTTC. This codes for CASSYSTGGWPDGYTF. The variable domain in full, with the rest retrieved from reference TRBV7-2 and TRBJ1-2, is GAGVSQSPSNKVTEKGKDVELRCDPISGHTALYWYRQSLGQGLEFLIYFQGNSAPDKSGLPSDRFSAERTGGSVSTLTIQRTQQEDSAVYLCASSYSTGGWPDGYTFGSGTRLTVV.

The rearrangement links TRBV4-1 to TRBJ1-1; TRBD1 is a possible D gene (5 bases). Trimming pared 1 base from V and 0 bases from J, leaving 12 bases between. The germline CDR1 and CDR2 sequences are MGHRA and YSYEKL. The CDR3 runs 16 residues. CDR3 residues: CASSQVTADMNTEAFF. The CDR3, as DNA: TGCGCCAGCAGCCAAGTGACAGCTGATATGAACACTGAAGCTTTCTTT.